The 3 T cell receptor beta chains listed next were all sequenced from one sample in a study of Graves' ophthalmopathy and Graves' hyperthyroidism (dated by TCRdb to between 2017 and 2018). Sequenced using an Illumina HiSeq 2000. For repertoire sequencing, the TCR beta CDR3 regions were amplified from RNA transcripts. HTBI primers and the Qiagen OneStep RT-PCR kit were used in a first-round RT-PCR, which was followed by a second-round multiplex PCR, size selection and purification. The public reads were reprocessed in TCRdb via fastp at Q25 and MiXCR, keeping in-frame beta chains. Entries are consolidated by CDR3 protein sequence, retaining the most common genes and DNA. This sample comprises some 350,000 distinct CDR3 sequences, about a sixth of them detected only once. The leading ten clones occupy 2% to 3% of the sample. The sequenced sample was peripheral blood. These receptors were taken from an adult woman with stable Graves' hyperthyroidism.

This clonotype was seen ten or more times. The CDR3 loop reads CASSMQIASGSNEQYF. CDR3 bases: TGTGCCAGCAGCATGCAAATTGCCAGCGGGAGTAACGAGCAGTACTTC. This chain links TRBV7-2 with TRBJ2-7, with 8 bases matching TRBD2. V lost 5 bases, J lost 5 bases, and 14 bases stayed unmatched. CDR1 SGHTA and CDR2 FQGNSA come from the germline V gene. The length of the CDR3 is 16 residues.

The J gene is TRBJ1-5, the V gene TRBV6-2 or TRBV6-3, with 9 bases matching TRBD1. V dropped 5 bases and J dropped 7; count of bases not matched to a gene: 15. This CDR3 region has 17 residues. CDR1 and CDR2 (germline): MNHEY, SVGEGT. Here the CDR3 DNA reads TGTGCCAGCAGTCAAAACAGGGGGCGGAAACGTCCACAGCCCCAGCATTTT. Protein: CASSQNRGRKRPQPQHF.

V and J are TRBV28 and TRBJ2-7; 11 bases are shared with TRBD2. Germline CDR1 reads MDHEN; CDR2 reads SYDVKM. The trim removed 2 bases at V and 1 base at J, leaving 7 bases unmatched. The CDR3 contains 17 residues. The CDR3, as DNA: TGTGCCAGCAGTTTAATGGGGCTAGCGGGGGGATCCTACGAGCAGTACTTC. The encoded protein is CASSLMGLAGGSYEQYF.